The rows below give T cell receptor beta chains drawn from one sample of a study of regulatory T cells in long-lasting Graves disease. TCRdb reprocessed the multiplex PCR reads via MiXCR and lists one record per CDR3 protein. The data show approximately 300,000 distinct CDR3 sequences, 15% to 20% seen once. The starting material was peripheral blood mononuclear cells (PBMCs), obtained at new diagnosis, from a patient treated with antithyroid drugs. These receptors were taken from a female donor with Graves disease. CDR3s include the opening cysteine and the closing phenylalanine or tryptophan. Each record gives: CDR3 DNA, CDR3 protein, clone size, V gene, J gene, D gene. D genes are given only for firm matches. Only some rows state a clone size, as once, few, many or a class for expanded clones.

TGTGCCAGCAGTTTTTGGCAGGGAAGCACTGAAGCTTTCTTT	CASSFWQGSTEAFF	many	TRBV12-3/TRBV12-4	TRBJ1-1	-
TGTGCCACCAGCAGAGATAAGGCCGGGGAGACCCAGTACTTC	CATSRDKAGETQYF	many	TRBV15	TRBJ2-5	-
TGTGCCTGGAGTGTGAGGGTCGCCTACGAGCAGTACTTC	CAWSVRVAYEQYF	many	TRBV30	TRBJ2-7	-
TGTGCCAGCAGTTTAACCCCTGCTGTAACAGATACGCAGTATTTT	CASSLTPAVTDTQYF	many	TRBV27	TRBJ2-3	-
TGTGCCAGCAGCTTGGGACCTGGTGACATTCAGTACTTC	CASSLGPGDIQYF	few	TRBV7-9	TRBJ2-4	-
TGTGCCAGCCGAAAGAGAGCATGGGAGACCCAGTACTTC	CASRKRAWETQYF	-	TRBV6-1	TRBJ2-5	-
TGCGCCAGCAGCCAGGGACAGGGGGCGCGGTCCTATGGCTACACCTTC	CASSQGQGARSYGYTF	many	TRBV4-1	TRBJ1-2	TRBD1
TGTGCCACCAGTGATCAGGGGCGCAGCAACACCGGGGAGCTGTTTTTT	CATSDQGRSNTGELFF	many	TRBV24-1	TRBJ2-2	-
TGTGCCATCAGTGAAACGGCGGGAGGGTACGAGCAGTTCTTC	CAISETAGGYEQFF	many	TRBV10-3	TRBJ2-1	TRBD2
TGCAGCGTTTCAACAGGGGGTAGGCGAGAGACCCAGTACTTC	CSVSTGGRRETQYF	-	TRBV29-1	TRBJ2-5	TRBD1
TGTGCCAGCAGGTCCGCGGACAGGGACGACGAGCAGTACTTC	CASRSADRDDEQYF	many	TRBV7-9	TRBJ2-7	TRBD1
TGTGCCTCCCGGAGACAGGGATCCTACGAGCAGTACTTC	CASRRQGSYEQYF	many	TRBV30	TRBJ2-7	TRBD1
TGTGCCAGCAGTCAGGGGGGGTTCGCCACTGAAGCTTTCTTT	CASSQGGFATEAFF	few	TRBV5-6	TRBJ1-1	TRBD1
TGCAGTGCTAGAGATCGGGCTAGCAGATTCAAAGATACGCAGTATTTT	CSARDRASRFKDTQYF	-	TRBV20-1	TRBJ2-3	-
TGTGCCAGCAGTGAAGAGGGTGCGGGTGCGGGCTATGGCTACACCTTC	CASSEEGAGAGYGYTF	many	TRBV6-2/TRBV6-3	TRBJ1-2	-
TGTGCCAGCAGCATCCCGACAGGGGTGAAGGCTGAAGCTTTCTTT	CASSIPTGVKAEAFF	many	TRBV7-9	TRBJ1-1	TRBD1
TGCGCCAGCAGCGGACGGGAGAGGACAGATACGCAGTATTTT	CASSGRERTDTQYF	many	TRBV4-1	TRBJ2-3	-
TGCAGTGAGTCTAGCGGGACAGATACGCAGTATTTT	CSESSGTDTQYF	-	TRBV20-1	TRBJ2-3	TRBD2
TGTGCCAGCAGCTTGGTACCAGGGAGGTACAATGAGCAGTTCTTC	CASSLVPGRYNEQFF	many	TRBV5-5	TRBJ2-1	-
TGTGCCATCAGATCATCAGGGGATCACGAGCAGTACTTC	CAIRSSGDHEQYF	few	TRBV10-3	TRBJ2-7	-
TGTGCCAGTACCGCCCCGGACAGGCCATATGGCTACACCTTC	CASTAPDRPYGYTF	few	TRBV19	TRBJ1-2	TRBD1
TGTGCCAGCAGTTTCGTAATACGGGGGAACACTGAAGCTTTCTTT	CASSFVIRGNTEAFF	many	TRBV28	TRBJ1-1	-
TGTGCCAGCGGGATGAGGGGTGGGGGGGAGCAGTACTTC	CASGMRGGGEQYF	many	TRBV6-2/TRBV6-3	TRBJ2-7	-
TGTGCCAGCAGCGGGGCAGGAACGGTCAAAGAGACCCAGTACTTC	CASSGAGTVKETQYF	once	TRBV28	TRBJ2-5	-
TGTGCCAGCAGCCAAGATCGAGAGGGGGCTGGTGAAGCTTTCTTT	CASSQDREGAGEAFF	many	TRBV4-2	TRBJ1-1	TRBD1
TGTGCCAGCAGCGTAGCTTACAGGGGTGGTGAAGCTTTCTTT	CASSVAYRGGEAFF	-	TRBV9	TRBJ1-1	TRBD1
TGTGCCAGCAGCTTAGTAATTCCCGCAGATACGCAGTATTTT	CASSLVIPADTQYF	few	TRBV7-8	TRBJ2-3	-
TGTGCCAGCAATACAGGGGGCGGACGACAGCCCCAGCATTTT	CASNTGGGRQPQHF	few	TRBV6-1	TRBJ1-5	TRBD1
TGCAGTGCAACACAGGGATCTGGAAACACCATATATTTT	CSATQGSGNTIYF	many	TRBV20-1	TRBJ1-3	-
TGTGCCAGCAGTGAATTAGGACACTATGGCTACACCTTC	CASSELGHYGYTF	many	TRBV2	TRBJ1-2	-
TGTGCCAGCAGGCCGAGTGGGACTAGCTACGAGCAGTACTTC	CASRPSGTSYEQYF	many	TRBV12-3/TRBV12-4	TRBJ2-7	TRBD2
TGTGCCAGCAGTCCCCCAGCGGGGGGCTACACCTTC	CASSPPAGGYTF	many	TRBV28	TRBJ1-2	-
TGTGCCAGCAGCGGAACAAACTCTGGAAACACCATATATTTT	CASSGTNSGNTIYF	few	TRBV5-4	TRBJ1-3	-
TGTGCCAGCAGCGTAGCGGCTGGACGCTCCTACGAGCAGTACTTC	CASSVAAGRSYEQYF	many	TRBV9	TRBJ2-7	-
TGTGCCAGTTTTAGTGGATGGGAGACCCAGTACTTC	CASFSGWETQYF	many	TRBV28	TRBJ2-5	-
TGTGCCAGCAGTACCCCGCCCGGGACAGATAGCAATCAGCCCCAGCATTTT	CASSTPPGTDSNQPQHF	many	TRBV28	TRBJ1-5	TRBD1
TGTGCCAGCAGCCCCACAGGGGGCGCATCTGAAAAACTGTTTTTT	CASSPTGGASEKLFF	few	TRBV3-1	TRBJ1-4	TRBD1
TGTGCCAGCAGGTTGAGGACAGGGTTTGTAGAGACCCAGTACTTC	CASRLRTGFVETQYF	many	TRBV2	TRBJ2-5	TRBD1